This paragraph reports one TCR beta chain. Its specificity is unknown. V shed 1 base, J shed 0 bases, and the junction held 10 bases outside the gene matches. Germline V gene data show CDR1 as SGHAT and CDR2 as FQNNGV. This CDR3 contains 18 residues. This entry comes from a study of cytomegalovirus exposure and HLA in healthy donors. Study conclusions and caveats: Researchers reported from a later analysis that most CMV-associated TCR beta chains appeared HLA-restricted. TCR beta V- and J-gene trimming was later associated with a missense DCLRE1C variant. A later analysis by the authors found several of the most significant clusters apparently linked to common viral pathogens.

In the PCR, 60 Vbeta and 13 Jbeta primers were used. Profiling relied on immunoSEQ multiplex PCR, and the TCRdb table lists in-frame clones only, not all of them. The data hold more than 150,000 clones, with over 75% observed a single time. The gene calls are TRBV11-2 and TRBJ2-7; 9 bases agree with TRBD1. Sequencing was performed on PBMCs. The source of this sequence is a woman in her 30s in good health and CMV-seronegative. CDR3 residues: CASSLGLGQGENSYEQYF. DNA of the CDR3: TGTGCCAGCAGCTTAGGATTGGGACAGGGCGAAAACTCCTACGAGCAGTACTTC. The entire variable domain, with the rest obtained from reference TRBV11-2 and TRBJ2-7, is as follows: EAGVAQSPRYKIIEKRQSVAFWCNPISGHATLYWYQQILGQGPKLLIQFQNNGVVDDSQLPKDRFSAERLKGVDSTLKIQPAKLEDSAVYLCASSLGLGQGENSYEQYFGPGTRLTVT.